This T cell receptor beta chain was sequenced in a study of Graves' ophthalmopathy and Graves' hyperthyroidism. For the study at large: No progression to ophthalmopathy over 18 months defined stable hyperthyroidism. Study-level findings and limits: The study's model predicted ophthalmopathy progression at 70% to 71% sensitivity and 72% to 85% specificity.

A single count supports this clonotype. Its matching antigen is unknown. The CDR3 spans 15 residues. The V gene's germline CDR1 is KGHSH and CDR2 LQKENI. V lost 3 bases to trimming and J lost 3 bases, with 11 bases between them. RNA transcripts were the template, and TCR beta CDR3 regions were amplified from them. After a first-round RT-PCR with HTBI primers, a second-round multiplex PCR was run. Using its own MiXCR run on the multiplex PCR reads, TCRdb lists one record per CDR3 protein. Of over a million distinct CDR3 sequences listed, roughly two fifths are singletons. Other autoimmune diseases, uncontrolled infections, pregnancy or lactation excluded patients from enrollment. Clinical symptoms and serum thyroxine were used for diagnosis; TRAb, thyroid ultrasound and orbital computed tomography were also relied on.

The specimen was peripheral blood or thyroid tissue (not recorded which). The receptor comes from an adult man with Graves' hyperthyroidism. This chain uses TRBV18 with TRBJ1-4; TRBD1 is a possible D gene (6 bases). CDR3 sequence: CASSPRGAANEKLFF. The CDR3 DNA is TGTGCCAGCTCACCTAGGGGGGCAGCTAATGAAAAACTGTTTTTT. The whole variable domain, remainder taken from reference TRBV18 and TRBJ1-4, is NAGVMQNPRHLVRRRGQEARLRCSPMKGHSHVYWYRQLPEEGLKFMVYLQKENIIDESGMPKERFSAEFPKEGPSILRIQQVVRGDSAAYFCASSPRGAANEKLFFGSGTQLSVL.